A single sample is the source of the 17 T cell receptor beta chains below, sequenced in a study of PD-L1 blockade in urothelial cancer. Noted time point: pretreatment peripheral blood. Assay used: immunoSEQ multiplex PCR; TCRdb lists only in-frame clones, some missing. This sample has about 74,000 clones; approximately 87% occur once, and the top ten carry 3.5% to 5.5%. The sequenced sample was PBMCs, obtained around atezolizumab (anti-PD-L1) treatment. The source of these receptors is a man in his 70s with urothelial cancer.

The CDR3 region is CASSLHLQSFSYEQYF. The DNA for the CDR3 is TGTGCCAGCAGTTTGCATCTCCAGTCCTTCTCCTACGAGCAGTACTTC. The J gene is TRBJ2-7, the V gene TRBV28; D is undetermined. With 3 bases removed from V and 0 bases from J, the gap between germline ends came to 15 bases. The germline CDR1 and CDR2 sequences are MDHEN and SYDVKM. The CDR3 has 16 amino acids.

This clone was seen more than once but under ten times. The chain employs TRBV10-2 and TRBJ2-7, with 7 bases aligning to TRBD1. In germline, CDR1 is WSHSY, CDR2 SAAADI. Unmatched junction bases numbered 4, after V lost 7 bases and J lost 4 bases. The CDR3 totals 12 residues. CDR3 coding DNA: TGCGCCAGCATCGGACAGGAATACGAGCAGTACTTC. It codes for CASIGQEYEQYF.

The chain has TRBV11-2 and TRBJ2-1; TRBD2 aligns across 8 bases. This CDR3 has 17 amino acids. V lost 3 bases, J lost 2 bases, and 9 bases stayed unmatched. Germline V gene lookup returns CDR1 SGHAT and CDR2 FQNNGV. The CDR3 DNA is TGTGCCAGCAGCTTTACAGTAGCGGGAAGCACCTACAATGAGCAGTTCTTC. It translates to CASSFTVAGSTYNEQFF.

The CDR3, as DNA: TGTGCCAGCTCCCCATCGGGTGGCACCGAAGGGACCCAGTACTTC. Residues: CASSPSGGTEGTQYF. The chain carries TRBV18 and TRBJ2-5, with D uncertain. CDR1 and CDR2 from the germline V gene are KGHSH and LQKENI. V lost 6 bases and J lost 7, with 21 bases in between. CDR3 length equals 15 residues.

The chain uses TRBV11-2 and TRBJ1-1; 9 nucleotides line up with TRBD1. This CDR3 has 15 amino acids. Germline loops: CDR1 SGHAT, CDR2 FQNNGV. Losses at the gene ends were 2 bases for V and 1 base for J; bases not matched to a gene: 2. CDR3 in DNA: TGTGCCAGCAGCTTAACAGGGGGCAGGAACACTGAAGCTTTCTTT. It yields the protein CASSLTGGRNTEAFF.

The chain employs TRBV11-1 and TRBJ2-1, with a possible D match to TRBD1 (6 bases). Germline V gene sequence: CDR1 SGHAT, CDR2 FQDESV (reference sequence). V lost 3 bases to trimming and J lost 0 bases, with 9 bases between them. The CDR3 spans 15 residues. For the CDR3, the DNA is TGTGCCAGCAGCTTCGACAGGTCCTCCTACAATGAGCAGTTCTTC. It translates to CASSFDRSSYNEQFF. Full variable domain (missing parts from reference TRBV11-1 and TRBJ2-1): EAEVAQSPRYKITEKSQAVAFWCDPISGHATLYWYRQILGQGPELLVQFQDESVVDDSQLPKDRFSAERLKGVDSTLKIQPAELGDSAMYLCASSFDRSSYNEQFFGPGTRLTVL.

The CDR3 region is CSVQKTGAPDEQYF. The CDR3 bases are TGCAGCGTCCAAAAGACAGGGGCGCCTGACGAGCAGTACTTC. This chain uses TRBV29-1 with TRBJ2-7; 8 bases fit TRBD1. This CDR3 spans 14 amino acids. The V gene end was trimmed by 6 bases and the J gene end by 5 bases; junction bases not matched to a gene: 12. Germline V lookup: CDR1 SQVTM, CDR2 ANQGSEA.

The chain links TRBV9 to TRBJ2-7; D is uncertain. The CDR3 spans 10 residues. The germline gives CDR1 SGDLS, CDR2 YYNGEE. V lost 6 bases, J lost 5 bases, and 6 bases lay in between. CDR3: CASMQDEQYF. CDR3 bases: TGTGCCAGCATGCAGGACGAGCAGTACTTC.

The V call is TRBV5-1, the J call TRBJ2-1, with D perhaps TRBD2 (6 bases). Trimming pared 0 bases from V and 0 bases from J, leaving 13 bases between. The CDR3 loop spans 17 amino acids. CDR1 and CDR2 from the germline V gene are SGHRS and YFSETQ. Here the CDR3 reads CASSLDGGFSSYNEQFF. CDR3 DNA: TGCGCCAGCAGCTTGGACGGAGGGTTCAGCTCCTACAATGAGCAGTTCTTC.

The V gene is TRBV7-6, the J gene TRBJ2-5; the D is unclear. The CDR3 sequence is 10 residues long. CDR1 and CDR2 (germline): SGHVS, FNYEAQ. Between the trimmed V and J ends, which lost 8 bases and 5 bases, there was a span of 6 bases. DNA of the CDR3: TGTGCCAGCGGCTCGGAGACCCAGTACTTC. Amino acids: CASGSETQYF. Filled out from reference TRBV7-6 and TRBJ2-5, the complete variable domain reads GAGVSQSPRYKVTKRGQDVALRCDPISGHVSLYWYRQALGQGPEFLTYFNYEAQQDKSGLPNDRFSAERPEGSISTLTIQRTEQRDSAMYRCASGSETQYFGPGTRLLVL.

The chain recombines TRBV9 with TRBJ2-1; TRBD1 might be the D (5 bases). Germline lookup yields CDR1 SGDLS and CDR2 YYNGEE. V shed 0 bases and J shed 6 bases, with 10 bases lying between them. The CDR3 has 14 amino acids. The DNA of the CDR3 is TGTGCCAGCAGCGTAGGGGGCAGGGTCAATGAGCAGTTCTTC. This sequence encodes CASSVGGRVNEQFF.

J is TRBJ1-4 and V is TRBV7-8, with 7 positions matching TRBD1. The CDR3 length is 11 residues. Germline CDR1 SGHVS, CDR2 FQNEAQ. V was pared by 5 bases and J by 14 bases, with 5 bases of the junction left unmatched. CDR3 sequence reads: CASSGDSRLFF. CDR3 nucleotides: TGTGCCAGCAGCGGGGACAGTCGGCTGTTTTTT.

The V call is TRBV6-5, the J call TRBJ2-7; 8 bases map to TRBD2. CDR3 size: 14 residues. Looked up from germline, CDR1 is MNHEY and CDR2 is SVGAGI. Trimming cost V 10 bases and J 1 base; bases outside gene matches: 9. CDR3 in DNA: TGTGCCACGAGCGCGGGAGGCCCTTCCTACGAGCAGTACTTC. Translated, it gives CATSAGGPSYEQYF.

The chain is built from TRBV7-3 and TRBJ2-3; no definite D call. V lost 0 bases and J lost 6, with 13 bases in between. CDR1 SGHTA and CDR2 FQGTGA come from the germline V gene. The CDR3 consists of 15 residues. This CDR3 reads CASSLTAATRDTQYF. The CDR3 DNA follows: TGTGCCAGCAGCTTAACCGCGGCAACGAGGGATACGCAGTATTTT.

V gene TRBV5-1 combines with J gene TRBJ1-4, with TRBD1 matching 8 bases. V shed 4 bases, J shed 4 bases, and the junction held 3 bases outside the gene matches. CDR1 is SGHRS, CDR2 YFSETQ, per germline. This CDR3 has 14 amino acids. CDR3 sequence reads: CASSRGQGNEKLFF. Written as DNA, the CDR3 is TGCGCCAGCAGCAGAGGACAGGGTAATGAAAAACTGTTTTTT. Full variable domain (missing parts from reference TRBV5-1 and TRBJ1-4): KAGVTQTPRYLIKTRGQQVTLSCSPISGHRSVSWYQQTPGQGLQFLFEYFSETQRNKGNFPGRFSGRQFSNSRSEMNVSTLELGDSALYLCASSRGQGNEKLFFGSGTQLSVL.

In this sample, this clone turned up once. This chain links TRBV5-1 with TRBJ2-1; TRBD1 matches 7 bases. The CDR3 length is 15 residues. Germline lookup yields CDR1 SGHRS and CDR2 YFSETQ. V trimming: 2 bases; J trimming: 4 bases; junction bases outside the gene matches: 6. In DNA, the CDR3 is TGCGCCAGCAGCTTCTCCGGGACAGAATACAATGAGCAGTTCTTC. Residues: CASSFSGTEYNEQFF.

The gene calls are TRBV28 and TRBJ2-2; tentative D call: TRBD1 (6 bases). Trimming cost V 5 bases and J 0 bases, with 16 bases left between them. Germline V gene sequence: CDR1 MDHEN, CDR2 SYDVKM. The CDR3 is 17 amino acids. CDR3 sequence: CASSPFPRTANTGELFF. As DNA, the CDR3 is TGTGCCAGCAGTCCCTTCCCCCGGACAGCGAACACCGGGGAGCTGTTTTTT.